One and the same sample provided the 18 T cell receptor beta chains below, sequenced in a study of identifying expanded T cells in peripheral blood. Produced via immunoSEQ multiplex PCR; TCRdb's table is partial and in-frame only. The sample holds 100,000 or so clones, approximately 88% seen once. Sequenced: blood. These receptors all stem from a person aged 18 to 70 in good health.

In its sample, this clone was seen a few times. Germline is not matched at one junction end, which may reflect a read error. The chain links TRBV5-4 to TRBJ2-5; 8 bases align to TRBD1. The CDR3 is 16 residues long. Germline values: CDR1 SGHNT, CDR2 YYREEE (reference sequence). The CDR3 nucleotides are TGCGCCAGCAGCCGATCTTCCGGACAGGGAACAGAGACCCAGTACTTC. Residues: CASSRSSGQGTETQYF.

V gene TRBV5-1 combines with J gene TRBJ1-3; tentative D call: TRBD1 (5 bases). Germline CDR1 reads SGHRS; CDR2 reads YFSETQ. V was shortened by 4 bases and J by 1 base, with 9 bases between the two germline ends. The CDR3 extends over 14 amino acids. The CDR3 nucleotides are TGCGCCAGCAGCCAGACAGTTTCTGGAAACACCATATATTTT. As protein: CASSQTVSGNTIYF.

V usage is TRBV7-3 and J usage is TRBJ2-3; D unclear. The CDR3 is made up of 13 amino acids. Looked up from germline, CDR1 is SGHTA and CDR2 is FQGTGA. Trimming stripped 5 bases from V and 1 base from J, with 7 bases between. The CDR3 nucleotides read TGTGCCAGCAGCCCAGCAGGCACAGATACGCAGTATTTT. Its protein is CASSPAGTDTQYF.

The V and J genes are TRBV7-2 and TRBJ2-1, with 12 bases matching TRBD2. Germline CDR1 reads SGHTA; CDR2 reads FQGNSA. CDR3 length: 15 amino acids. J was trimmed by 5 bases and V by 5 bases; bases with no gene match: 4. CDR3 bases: TGTGCCAGCAGCGCGACTAGCGGGAGACACAATGAGCAGTTCTTC. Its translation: CASSATSGRHNEQFF.

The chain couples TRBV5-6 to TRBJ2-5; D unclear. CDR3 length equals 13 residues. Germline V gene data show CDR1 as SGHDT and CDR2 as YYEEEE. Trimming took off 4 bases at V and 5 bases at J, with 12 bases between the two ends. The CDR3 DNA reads TGTGCCAGCAGCGGCCGAGAGAGGGAGACCCAGTACTTC. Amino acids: CASSGRERETQYF.

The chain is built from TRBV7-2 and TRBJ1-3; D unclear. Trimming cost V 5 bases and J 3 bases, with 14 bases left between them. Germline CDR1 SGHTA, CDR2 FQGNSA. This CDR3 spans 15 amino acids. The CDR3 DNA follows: TGTGCCAGCAGCCCCCCAGGTCGAATTGGAAACACCATATATTTT. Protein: CASSPPGRIGNTIYF.

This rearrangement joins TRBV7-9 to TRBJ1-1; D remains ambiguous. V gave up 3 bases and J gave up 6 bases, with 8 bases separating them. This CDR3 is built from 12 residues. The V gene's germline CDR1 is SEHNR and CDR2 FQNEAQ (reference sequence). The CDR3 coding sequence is TGTGCCAGCAGCTTGAATTTTGCTGAAGCTTTCTTT. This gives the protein CASSLNFAEAFF. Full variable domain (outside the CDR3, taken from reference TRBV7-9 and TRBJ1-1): DTGVSQNPRHKITKRGQNVTFRCDPISEHNRLYWYRQTLGQGPEFLTYFQNEAQLEKSRLLSDRFSAERPKGSFSTLEIQRTEQGDSAMYLCASSLNFAEAFFGQGTRLTVV.

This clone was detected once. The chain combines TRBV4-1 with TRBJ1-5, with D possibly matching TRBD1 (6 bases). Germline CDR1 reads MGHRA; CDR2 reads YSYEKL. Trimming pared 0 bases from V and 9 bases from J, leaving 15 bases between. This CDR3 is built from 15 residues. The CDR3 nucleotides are TGCGCCAGCAGCCAAGATCAGGGGTTTTTGGCGCCCCAGCATTTT. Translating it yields CASSQDQGFLAPQHF.

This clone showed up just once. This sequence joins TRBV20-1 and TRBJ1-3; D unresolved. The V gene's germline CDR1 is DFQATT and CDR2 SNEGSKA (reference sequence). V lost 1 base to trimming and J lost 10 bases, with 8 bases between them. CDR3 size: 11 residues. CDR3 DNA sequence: TGCAGTGCTAGAGCACCTCGAACCATATATTTT. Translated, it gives CSARAPRTIYF.

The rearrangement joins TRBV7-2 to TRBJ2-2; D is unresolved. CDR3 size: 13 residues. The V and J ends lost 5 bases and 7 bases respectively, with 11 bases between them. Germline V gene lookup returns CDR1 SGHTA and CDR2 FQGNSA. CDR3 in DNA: TGTGCCAGCAGCCCTCTCCCTGGCGGGGAGCTGTTTTTT. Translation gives CASSPLPGGELFF.

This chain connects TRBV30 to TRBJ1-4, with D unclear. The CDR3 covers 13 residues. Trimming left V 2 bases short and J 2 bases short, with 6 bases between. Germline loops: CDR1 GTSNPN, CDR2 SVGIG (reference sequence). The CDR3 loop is CAWSSQTNEKLFF. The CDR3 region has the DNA TGTGCCTGGAGTAGTCAGACTAATGAAAAACTGTTTTTT.

The CDR3, as DNA: TGTGCCAGCAGCTTAGATTTGGTAGGGAGCGAGCAGTACTTC. It yields the protein CASSLDLVGSEQYF. This chain uses TRBV7-3 with TRBJ2-7; possibly TRBD2 for D (5 bases). The CDR3 contains 14 residues. CDR1 and CDR2 (germline): SGHTA, FQGTGA. The V end was cut by 2 bases, the J end by 6 bases, with 14 bases between. Full variable domain (rest looked up from reference TRBV7-3 and TRBJ2-7): GAGVSQTPSNKVTEKGKYVELRCDPISGHTALYWYRQSLGQGPEFLIYFQGTGAADDSGLPNDRFFAVRPEGSVSTLKIQRTERGDSAVYLCASSLDLVGSEQYFGPGTRLTVT.

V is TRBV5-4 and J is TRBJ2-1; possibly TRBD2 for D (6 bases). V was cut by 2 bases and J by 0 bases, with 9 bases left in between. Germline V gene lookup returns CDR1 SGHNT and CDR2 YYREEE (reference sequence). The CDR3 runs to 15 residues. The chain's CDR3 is CASSFFGSSYNEQFF. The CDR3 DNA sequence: TGTGCCAGCAGCTTCTTCGGGAGCTCCTACAATGAGCAGTTCTTC.

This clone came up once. The CDR3: CASSLVPGRSNYGYTF. The CDR3 DNA reads as TGTGCCAGCAGCTTAGTTCCGGGGAGGTCTAACTATGGCTACACCTTC. V gene TRBV7-2 combines with J gene TRBJ1-2; no reliable D call. Trimming removed 1 base at V and 0 bases at J, with 12 bases between. The CDR3 has 16 amino acids. Germline loops: CDR1 SGHTA, CDR2 FQGNSA. Looking up the rest from reference TRBV7-2 and TRBJ1-2 gives the full variable domain: GAGVSQSPSNKVTEKGKDVELRCDPISGHTALYWYRQSLGQGLEFLIYFQGNSAPDKSGLPSDRFSAERTGGSVSTLTIQRTQQEDSAVYLCASSLVPGRSNYGYTFGSGTRLTVV.

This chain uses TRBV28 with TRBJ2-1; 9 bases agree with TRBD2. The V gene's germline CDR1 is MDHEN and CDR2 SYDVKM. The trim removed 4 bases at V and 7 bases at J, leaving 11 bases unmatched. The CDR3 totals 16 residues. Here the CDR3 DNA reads TGTGCCAGCAGTTCCGGGATAGCGGGAGAGAGAAATGAGCAGTTCTTC. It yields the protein CASSSGIAGERNEQFF.

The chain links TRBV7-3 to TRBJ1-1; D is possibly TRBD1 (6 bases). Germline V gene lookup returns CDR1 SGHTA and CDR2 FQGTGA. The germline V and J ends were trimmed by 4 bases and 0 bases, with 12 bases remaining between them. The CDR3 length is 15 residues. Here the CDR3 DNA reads TGTGCCAGCAGCTCCTCTGGACAGCTGAACACTGAAGCTTTCTTT. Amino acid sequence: CASSSSGQLNTEAFF.

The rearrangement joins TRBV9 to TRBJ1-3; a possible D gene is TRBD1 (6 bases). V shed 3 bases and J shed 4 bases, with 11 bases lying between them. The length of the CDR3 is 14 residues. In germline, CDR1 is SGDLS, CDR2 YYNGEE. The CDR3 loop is CASSDRAGGNTIYF. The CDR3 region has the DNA TGTGCCAGCAGCGACAGGGCGGGGGGAAACACCATATATTTT.

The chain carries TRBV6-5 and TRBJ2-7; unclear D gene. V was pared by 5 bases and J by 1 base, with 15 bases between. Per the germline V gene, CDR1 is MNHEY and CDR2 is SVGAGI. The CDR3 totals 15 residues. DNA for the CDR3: TGTGCCAGCAGTCTAGTATTGGGTTTGTCCTACGAGCAGTACTTC. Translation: CASSLVLGLSYEQYF.